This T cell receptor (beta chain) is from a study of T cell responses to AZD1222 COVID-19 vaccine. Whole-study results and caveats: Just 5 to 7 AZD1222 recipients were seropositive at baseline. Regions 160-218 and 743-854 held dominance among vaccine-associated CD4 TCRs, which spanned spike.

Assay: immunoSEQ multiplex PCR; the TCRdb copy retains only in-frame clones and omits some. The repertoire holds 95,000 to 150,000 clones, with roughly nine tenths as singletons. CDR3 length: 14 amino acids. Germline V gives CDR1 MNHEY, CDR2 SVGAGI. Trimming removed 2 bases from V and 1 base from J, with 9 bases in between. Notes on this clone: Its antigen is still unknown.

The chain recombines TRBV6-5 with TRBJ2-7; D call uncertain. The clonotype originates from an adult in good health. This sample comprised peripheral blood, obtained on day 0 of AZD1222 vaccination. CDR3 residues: CASSYTQRSYEQYF. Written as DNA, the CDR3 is TGTGCCAGCAGTTACACCCAACGGTCCTACGAGCAGTACTTC.